This T cell receptor beta chain came from a study of T cell responses to AZD1222 COVID-19 vaccine. Germline V gene sequence: CDR1 MDHEN, CDR2 SYDVKM. The CDR3 has 14 amino acids. V was clipped by 8 bases and J by 5 bases; unmatched bases: 6. The method was immunoSEQ multiplex PCR; TCRdb's version includes in-frame clones alone and lacks a portion of them. Among around 100,000 clones listed, 70% to 90% were seen once. This TCR came from an adult who received the AZD1222 COVID-19 vaccine. The chain links TRBV28 to TRBJ2-2; 9 bases are a match to TRBD1. The sequencing used peripheral blood, collected 28 days after the second AZD1222 dose. The CDR3 spells CASLDRGVTGELFF. The DNA of the CDR3 is TGTGCCAGCCTAGACAGGGGGGTAACCGGGGAGCTGTTTTTT.